Below are 21 T cell receptor beta chains sequenced from a single sample in a study of glioma-infiltrating T cells after dendritic cell vaccination. The table came from immunoSEQ multiplex PCR; TCRdb's copy has only in-frame clones and leaves some out. This table has about 67,000 clones, 81% appearing once. This sample comprised blood, obtained before dendritic cell vaccination. The receptors here all came from a human donor with glioblastoma.

This sequence joins TRBV29-1 and TRBJ2-1; 7 positions agree with TRBD1. Trimming took 6 bases from V and 14 from J; bases not matched to a gene: 10. Germline V gene data show CDR1 as SQVTM and CDR2 as ANQGSEA. The CDR3 runs to 11 residues. In DNA form, the CDR3 reads TGCAGCGTCCAGACAGGGCCCCTAAAGTTCTTC. Amino acids: CSVQTGPLKFF.

The chain carries TRBV15 and TRBJ1-1; unclear D gene. Germline V gene lookup returns CDR1 LNHNV and CDR2 YYDKDF (reference sequence). The CDR3 has 16 residues. Trimming took 4 bases from V and 1 from J, leaving 16 bases between them. In DNA, the CDR3 is TGTGCCACCAGCAAGCACTTATCCGCAGGGAACACTGAAGCTTTCTTT. Protein product: CATSKHLSAGNTEAFF.

The chain uses TRBV7-9 and TRBJ1-1; a weak D match, TRBD1 (5 bases). Germline values: CDR1 SEHNR, CDR2 FQNEAQ (reference sequence). This CDR3 has 14 amino acids. Trimming took off 1 base at V and 2 bases at J, with 8 bases between the two ends. The CDR3 DNA is TGTGCCAGCAGCTTAGTTCAGGGCAACACTGAAGCTTTCTTT. It is translated as CASSLVQGNTEAFF. Full variable domain (remainder filled in from reference TRBV7-9 and TRBJ1-1): DTGVSQNPRHKITKRGQNVTFRCDPISEHNRLYWYRQTLGQGPEFLTYFQNEAQLEKSRLLSDRFSAERPKGSFSTLEIQRTEQGDSAMYLCASSLVQGNTEAFFGQGTRLTVV.

The count of this clone is one. This chain links TRBV29-1 with TRBJ1-1; D is perhaps TRBD1 (5 bases). CDR1 is SQVTM, CDR2 ANQGSEA, per germline. Deletions cut 7 bases from V and 7 bases from J, with 10 bases between. This CDR3 has 10 amino acids. DNA of the CDR3: TGCAGCGCTCTGACAGATGAAGCTTTCTTT. Translation: CSALTDEAFF. Drawing the rest from reference TRBV29-1 and TRBJ1-1, the complete variable domain is SAVISQKPSRDICQRGTSLTIQCQVDSQVTMMFWYRQQPGQSLTLIATANQGSEATYESGFVIDKFPISRPNLTFSTLTVSNMSPEDSSIYLCSALTDEAFFGQGTRLTVV.

A word on this clone: A read error may account for a junction end that differs from germline. The chain has TRBV7-2 and TRBJ2-1; D may be TRBD2 (5 bases). The CDR3 contains 16 residues. Germline V gives CDR1 SGHTA, CDR2 FQGNSA. The CDR3 region is CASTSYTGFSSNEQFF. DNA of the CDR3: TGTGCCAGCACCTCCTACACGGGGTTTTCCTCCAATGAGCAGTTCTTC.

V usage is TRBV2 and J usage is TRBJ1-1, with D perhaps TRBD1 (5 bases). This CDR3 has 14 amino acids. Looked up from germline, CDR1 is SNHLY and CDR2 is FYNNEI. Trimming took off 3 bases at V and 0 bases at J, with 8 bases between the two ends. CDR3 DNA sequence: TGTGCCAGCAGTGACAGGGCAATGAACACTGAAGCTTTCTTT. This encodes CASSDRAMNTEAFF.

This chain links TRBV9 with TRBJ1-1; D is undetermined. Germline values: CDR1 SGDLS, CDR2 YYNGEE. V was clipped by 0 bases and J by 4 bases, with 13 bases between them. The CDR3 contains 15 residues. DNA for the CDR3: TGTGCCAGCAGCGTAGCCCTGGGAGAGGGCACTGAAGCTTTCTTT. Its protein product is CASSVALGEGTEAFF.

The V gene is TRBV6-1, the J gene TRBJ1-1, with 11 bases that match TRBD1. Germline CDR1 is MNHNS and CDR2 is SASEGT. V lost 2 bases and J lost 11; bases outside the gene matches: 13. The CDR3 length is 16 residues. CDR3 coding DNA: TGTGCCAGCAGTGAATCCCTGGGGACAGGGGGAAATGCCGCTTTCTTT. This translates into CASSESLGTGGNAAFF.

The rearrangement links TRBV10-3 to TRBJ1-2, with a possible D match to TRBD1 (6 bases). Germline V gene data show CDR1 as ENHRY and CDR2 as SYGVKD. V lost 7 bases and J lost 0, with 18 bases in between. The CDR3 consists of 16 residues. DNA for the CDR3: TGTGCCATCACTCCATCAGGGGCTAGTACTAACTATGGCTACACCTTC. Amino acid sequence: CAITPSGASTNYGYTF.

The chain joins TRBV5-6 to TRBJ2-1, with 10 positions matching TRBD2. The germline V gene encodes CDR1 SGHDT and CDR2 YYEEEE. The CDR3 is made up of 15 amino acids. V lost 0 bases, J lost 9 bases, and 6 bases stayed unmatched. The CDR3 spells CASSLGASGGGEQFF. The CDR3 DNA reads TGTGCCAGCAGCTTGGGTGCTAGCGGGGGCGGTGAGCAGTTCTTC.

The rearrangement joins TRBV6-5 to TRBJ2-7; 7 nucleotides line up with TRBD2. The V gene's germline CDR1 is MNHEY and CDR2 SVGAGI. After removal of 8 bases from V and 2 bases from J, the junction contained 6 bases not matched to a gene. CDR3 length: 13 amino acids. CDR3 DNA: TGTGCCAGCGGTCTAGCGGCGACCTACGAGCAGTACTTC. Translation: CASGLAATYEQYF.

The chain links TRBV5-6 to TRBJ1-1; a possible D gene is TRBD1 (6 bases). Germline CDR1 and CDR2: SGHDT and YYEEEE. The CDR3 runs to 17 residues. Trimming shortened V by 5 bases and J by 3 bases, and 23 bases separated the two germline ends. The CDR3 sequence is CASSPIGRGIKDTEAFF. In nucleotides, the CDR3 is TGTGCCAGCAGTCCGATCGGGAGGGGGATAAAGGACACTGAAGCTTTCTTT.

The V gene is TRBV2, the J gene TRBJ1-5; 8 bases are a match to TRBD1. The germline gives CDR1 SNHLY, CDR2 FYNNEI. V lost 5 bases, J lost 6 bases, and 3 bases stayed unmatched. CDR3 size: 13 residues. The CDR3 DNA reads as TGTGCCAGCAGTCAAGACAGGGGTCAGCCCCAGCATTTT. Its translation: CASSQDRGQPQHF. Filled out from reference TRBV2 and TRBJ1-5, the complete variable domain reads EPEVTQTPSHQVTQMGQEVILRCVPISNHLYFYWYRQILGQKVEFLVSFYNNEISEKSEIFDDQFSVERPDGSNFTLKIRSTKLEDSAMYFCASSQDRGQPQHFGDGTRLSIL.

The V gene is TRBV19, the J gene TRBJ1-2, with 7 bases lining up with TRBD1. J gave up 4 bases and V 5 bases, and 4 bases lay outside the gene matches. Germline CDR1 is LNHDA and CDR2 is SQIVND (reference sequence). The CDR3 runs to 13 residues. CDR3 bases: TGTGCCAGTAGTGCAGGGGGTGGCTATGGCTACACCTTC. Translation gives CASSAGGGYGYTF.

The CDR3 bases are TGTGCCAGCAGTCCTCAGCGGGGGCAACACAATGAGCAGTTCTTC. Translation: CASSPQRGQHNEQFF. The chain is built from TRBV7-3 and TRBJ2-1, with 8 bases aligning to TRBD2. The V segment lost 6 bases and the J segment 5 bases; nucleotides outside the gene matches: 9. The CDR3 is made up of 15 amino acids. The germline V gene has CDR1 SGHTA and CDR2 FQGTGA.

The sample holds one count of this clone. The chain links TRBV10-3 to TRBJ1-5; the match to TRBD1 covers 9 bases. This CDR3 spans 16 amino acids. Germline loops: CDR1 ENHRY, CDR2 SYGVKD. Trimming removed 3 bases from V and 6 bases from J; junction bases left unmatched: 9. The CDR3 loop reads CAISDPDRGVGQPQHF. CDR3 DNA sequence: TGTGCCATCAGTGACCCAGACAGGGGGGTTGGTCAGCCCCAGCATTTT.

The chain uses TRBV14 and TRBJ1-2, with 7 bases matching TRBD1. The CDR3 runs to 15 residues. Germline V CDR1 and CDR2: SGHDN, FVKESK. V gave up 0 bases and J gave up 4 bases; unmatched junction bases: 5. CDR3 bases: TGTGCCAGCAGCCAAGATCTTGGGACAGTCTATGGCTACACCTTC. It encodes CASSQDLGTVYGYTF.

The chain has TRBV7-2 and TRBJ2-3, with TRBD2 identical over 9 bases. Germline V gives CDR1 SGHTA, CDR2 FQGNSA. The CDR3 length is 14 residues. Losses at the gene ends were 6 bases for V and 3 bases for J; bases not matched to a gene: 4. The CDR3 sequence: CASSSGGWTDTQYF. CDR3 DNA: TGTGCCAGCAGTAGCGGGGGATGGACAGATACGCAGTATTTT.

V gene TRBV5-5 combines with J gene TRBJ1-5; 7 nucleotides line up with TRBD1. V trimming: 0 bases; J trimming: 4 bases; junction bases outside the gene matches: 4. CDR3 length: 15 residues. Germline assignment: CDR1 SGHKS and CDR2 YYEKEE (reference sequence). The CDR3 nucleotides are TGTGCCAGCAGCTTGGGGTCGACAGGGAATCAGCCCCAGCATTTT. Protein product: CASSLGSTGNQPQHF. The whole variable domain, filled in from reference TRBV5-5 and TRBJ1-5, reads DAGVTQSPTHLIKTRGQQVTLRCSPISGHKSVSWYQQVLGQGPQFIFQYYEKEERGRGNFPDRFSARQFPNYSSELNVNALLLGDSALYLCASSLGSTGNQPQHFGDGTRLSIL.

Only one count was recorded for this clone. The chain uses TRBV5-6 and TRBJ1-4; D is uncertain. Germline lookup yields CDR1 SGHDT and CDR2 YYEEEE. CDR3 length: 14 amino acids. The V end was cut by 4 bases, the J end by 7 bases, with 14 bases between. Here the CDR3 reads CASSQGSDSEKLFF. CDR3 bases: TGTGCCAGCAGCCAAGGGTCGGACTCTGAAAAACTGTTTTTT.

The chain recombines TRBV11-2 with TRBJ1-1; 7 nucleotides line up with TRBD1. This CDR3 has 14 amino acids. Per germline, CDR1 SGHAT and CDR2 FQNNGV. Losses at the gene ends were 2 bases for V and 3 bases for J; bases not matched to a gene: 3. The CDR3 nucleotides are TGTGCCAGCAGCTTACCCACAGGGGACACTGAAGCTTTCTTT. Its protein is CASSLPTGDTEAFF.